The clone carrying this T cell receptor (beta chain) came up a few times. What it binds is not known. Every bit of the isolated RNA underwent reverse transcription, so sequencing read expressed TCRB transcripts. Some 3.4 million reads were obtained on average from naive, central memory and regulatory T cell samples. The data were produced by immunoSEQ multiplex PCR, yet TCRdb's version contains in-frame clones alone and is incomplete. In the table there are some 120,000 clones, around 16% of which are singletons. These data are taken from a study of beta chain features in type 1 diabetes. Study observations and caveats: The study found moderately but significantly shorter TCRB CDR3s in all four CD4+ subsets of Type 1 diabetes patients.

The germline V gene has CDR1 KGHSH and CDR2 LQKENI. This CDR3 is built from 14 residues. Germline trimming cut 4 bases from V and 0 bases from J; bases unmatched to any gene: 0. The material sequenced was central memory CD4+ T cells from blood. This receptor was taken from a man aged 18 to 29 with type 1 diabetes. The gene calls are TRBV18 and TRBJ2-7; 10 bases align to TRBD2. CDR3 in amino acids: CASSRTSGSYEQYF. CDR3 nucleotide sequence: TGTGCCAGCTCACGGACTAGCGGCTCCTACGAGCAGTACTTC.